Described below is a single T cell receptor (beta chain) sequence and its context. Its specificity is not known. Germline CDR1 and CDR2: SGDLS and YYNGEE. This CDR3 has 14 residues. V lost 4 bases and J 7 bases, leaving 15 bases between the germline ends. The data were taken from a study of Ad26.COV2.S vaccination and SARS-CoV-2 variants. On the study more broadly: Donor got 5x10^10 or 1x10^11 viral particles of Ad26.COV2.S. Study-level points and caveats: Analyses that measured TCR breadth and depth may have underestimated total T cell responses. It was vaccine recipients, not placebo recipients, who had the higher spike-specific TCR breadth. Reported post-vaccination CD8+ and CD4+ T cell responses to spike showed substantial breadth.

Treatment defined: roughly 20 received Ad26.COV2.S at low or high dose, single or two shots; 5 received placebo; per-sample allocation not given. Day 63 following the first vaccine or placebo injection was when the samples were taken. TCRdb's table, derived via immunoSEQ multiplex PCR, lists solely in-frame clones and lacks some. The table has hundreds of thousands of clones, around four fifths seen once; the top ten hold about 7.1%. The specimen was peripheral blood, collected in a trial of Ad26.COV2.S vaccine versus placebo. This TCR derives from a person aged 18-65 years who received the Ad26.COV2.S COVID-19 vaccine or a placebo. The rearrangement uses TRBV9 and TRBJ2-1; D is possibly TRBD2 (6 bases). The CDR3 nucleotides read TGTGCCAGCAGCCTCCAGACGGAGGGGAATGAGCAGTTCTTC. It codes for CASSLQTEGNEQFF. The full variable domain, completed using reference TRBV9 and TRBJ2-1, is DSGVTQTPKHLITATGQRVTLRCSPRSGDLSVYWYQQSLDQGLQFLIQYYNGEERAKGNILERFSAQQFPDLHSELNLSSLELGDSALYFCASSLQTEGNEQFFGPGTRLTVL.